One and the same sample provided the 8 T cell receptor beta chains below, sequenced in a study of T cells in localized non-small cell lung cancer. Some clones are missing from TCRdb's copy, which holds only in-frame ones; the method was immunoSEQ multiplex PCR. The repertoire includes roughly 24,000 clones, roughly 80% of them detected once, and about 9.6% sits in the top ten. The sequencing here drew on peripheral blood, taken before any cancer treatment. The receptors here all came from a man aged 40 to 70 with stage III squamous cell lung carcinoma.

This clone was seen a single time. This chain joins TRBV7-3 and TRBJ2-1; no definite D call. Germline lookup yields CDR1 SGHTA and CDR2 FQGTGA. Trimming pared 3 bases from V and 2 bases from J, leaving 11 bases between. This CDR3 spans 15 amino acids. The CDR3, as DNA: TGTGCCAGCAGCTTCAGCCCTAGTACCTACAATGAGCAGTTCTTC. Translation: CASSFSPSTYNEQFF.

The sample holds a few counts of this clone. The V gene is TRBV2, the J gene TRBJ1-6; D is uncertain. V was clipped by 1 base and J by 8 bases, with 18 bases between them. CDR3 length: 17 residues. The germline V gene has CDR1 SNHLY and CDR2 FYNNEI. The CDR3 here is CASSEESTRFSDSPLHF. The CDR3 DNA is TGTGCCAGCAGTGAAGAATCTACTAGATTTTCCGATTCACCCCTCCACTTT. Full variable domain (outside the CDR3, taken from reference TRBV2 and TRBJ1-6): EPEVTQTPSHQVTQMGQEVILRCVPISNHLYFYWYRQILGQKVEFLVSFYNNEISEKSEIFDDQFSVERPDGSNFTLKIRSTKLEDSAMYFCASSEESTRFSDSPLHFGNGTRLTVT.

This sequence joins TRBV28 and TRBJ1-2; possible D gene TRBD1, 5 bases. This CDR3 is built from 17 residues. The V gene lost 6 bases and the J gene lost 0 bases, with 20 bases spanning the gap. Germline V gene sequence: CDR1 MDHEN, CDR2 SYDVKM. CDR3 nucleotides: TGTGCCAGCAGGGAGCCTGGGGGACGGTTGACTAACTATGGCTACACCTTC. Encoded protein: CASREPGGRLTNYGYTF.

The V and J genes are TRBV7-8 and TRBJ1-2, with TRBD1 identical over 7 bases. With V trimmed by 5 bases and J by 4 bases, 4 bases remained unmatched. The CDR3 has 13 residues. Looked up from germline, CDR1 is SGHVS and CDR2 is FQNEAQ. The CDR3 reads CASSRDSLYGYTF. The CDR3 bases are TGTGCCAGCAGCCGGGACAGCCTCTATGGCTACACCTTC.

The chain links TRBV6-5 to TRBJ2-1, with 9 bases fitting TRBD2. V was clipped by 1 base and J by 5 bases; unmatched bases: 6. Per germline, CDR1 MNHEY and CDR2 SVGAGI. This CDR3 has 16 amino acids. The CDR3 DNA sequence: TGTGCCAGCAGTTACTTAGCGGGAGAATTAAACAATGAGCAGTTCTTC. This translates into CASSYLAGELNNEQFF.

CDR3: CASSESGGETQYF. Written as DNA, the CDR3 is TGCGCCAGCAGTGAATCCGGCGGCGAGACCCAGTACTTC. The chain has TRBV10-2 and TRBJ2-5; D unresolved. The V end was cut by 3 bases, the J end by 5 bases, with 10 bases between. This CDR3 region has 13 residues. Germline loops: CDR1 WSHSY, CDR2 SAAADI.

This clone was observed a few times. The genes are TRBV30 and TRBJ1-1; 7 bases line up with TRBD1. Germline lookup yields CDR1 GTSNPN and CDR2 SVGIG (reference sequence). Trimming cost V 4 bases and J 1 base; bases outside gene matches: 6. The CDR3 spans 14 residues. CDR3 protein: CAWKGAGANTEAFF. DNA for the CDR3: TGTGCCTGGAAGGGGGCGGGGGCGAACACTGAAGCTTTCTTT.

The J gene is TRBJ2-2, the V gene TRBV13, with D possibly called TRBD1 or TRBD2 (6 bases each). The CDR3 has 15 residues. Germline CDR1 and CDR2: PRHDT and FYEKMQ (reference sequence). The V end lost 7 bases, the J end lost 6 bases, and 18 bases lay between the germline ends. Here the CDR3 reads CASTSGGRGAGELFF. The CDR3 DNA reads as TGTGCCAGCACCTCCGGGGGAAGGGGGGCCGGGGAGCTGTTTTTT.